One sample yielded the 28 T cell receptor beta chains listed below, sequenced in a study of blood T cell repertoires in COVID-19. TCRdb's table, derived via immunoSEQ multiplex PCR, lists solely in-frame clones and lacks some. The sample gives approximately 37,000 clones, over 75% of which show up once; 9% is in the top ten. The source material was peripheral blood. The receptors stem from a woman in her 70s with acute or convalescent COVID-19.

This chain connects TRBV10-3 to TRBJ2-7; 9 nucleotides align to TRBD2. This CDR3 comprises 15 residues. The V gene end was trimmed by 4 bases and the J gene end by 7 bases; junction bases not matched to a gene: 11. Looked up from germline, CDR1 is ENHRY and CDR2 is SYGVKD. In nucleotides, the CDR3 is TGTGCCATCAGTGCCTTGGCGGGAGGGCCGGAAGAGCAGTACGTC. Amino acid sequence: CAISALAGGPEEQYV.

The chain has TRBV7-2 and TRBJ2-2; 8 bases are a match to TRBD1. Looked up from germline, CDR1 is SGHTA and CDR2 is FQGNSA. The length of the CDR3 is 15 residues. The trim removed 7 bases at V and 0 bases at J, leaving 4 bases unmatched. CDR3 sequence: CASTAGGPNTGELFF. DNA for the CDR3: TGTGCCAGCACGGCAGGGGGCCCGAACACCGGGGAGCTGTTTTTT.

This rearrangement joins TRBV4-3 to TRBJ2-3; perhaps TRBD1 as D (7 bases). In germline, CDR1 is LGHNA, CDR2 YSLEER. The CDR3 length is 15 residues. V was clipped by 0 bases and J by 11 bases, with 18 bases between them. CDR3 DNA sequence: TGCGCCAGCAGCCAAGAGCGGCAGGGGGGCTTCGGGCAGTATTTT. Translating it yields CASSQERQGGFGQYF.

The rearrangement joins TRBV7-6 to TRBJ2-7; possibly TRBD2 for D (6 bases). V lost 2 bases and J 3 bases, leaving 14 bases between the germline ends. This CDR3 is built from 15 residues. Germline loops: CDR1 SGHVS, CDR2 FNYEAQ. This CDR3 is CASSLLELAGYEQYV. The DNA of the CDR3 is TGTGCCAGCAGCTTACTGGAACTAGCCGGCTACGAGCAGTACGTC.

This clone was found once. The chain carries TRBV10-3 and TRBJ1-1; maybe TRBD1 (5 bases). CDR1 and CDR2 from the germline V gene are ENHRY and SYGVKD. Trimming took off 0 bases at V and 0 bases at J, with 8 bases between the two ends. There are 15 residues in the CDR3. The CDR3 DNA reads as TGTGCCATCAGTGAGTCGGGGCAGATGAACACTGAAGCTTTCTTT. This translates into CAISESGQMNTEAFF.

The gene calls are TRBV30 and TRBJ1-1; D perhaps matches TRBD1 (5 bases). The CDR3 length is 11 residues. The V and J ends lost 5 bases and 8 bases respectively, with 12 bases between them. CDR1 and CDR2 (germline): GTSNPN, SVGIG (reference sequence). The CDR3 DNA is TGTGCCTGGGGGCGGACATCCGAAGCTTTCTTT. Translating gives CAWGRTSEAFF.

This chain uses TRBV10-3 with TRBJ2-7, with 8 bases that match TRBD1. The CDR3 sequence is 14 residues long. Unmatched junction bases numbered 4, after V lost 4 bases and J lost 2 bases. Germline lookup yields CDR1 ENHRY and CDR2 SYGVKD. CDR3 amino acids: CAISGGQDPYEQYV. The CDR3 coding sequence is TGTGCCATCAGTGGGGGACAGGACCCCTACGAGCAGTACGTC.

This clone was counted a few times. The chain recombines TRBV18 with TRBJ1-4, with D unclear. The CDR3 contains 14 residues. Between the trimmed V and J ends, which lost 0 bases and 3 bases, there was a span of 5 bases. Germline-derived CDR1 and CDR2 are KGHSH and LQKENI. CDR3 sequence reads: CASSPPSSNEKLFF. The CDR3 nucleotides are TGTGCCAGCTCACCACCGTCGTCTAATGAAAAACTGTTTTTT.

This clone was detected only once. This CDR3 is CASRRDSYNSPLHF. The CDR3 nucleotides are TGTGCCAGCCGGCGGGACTCCTATAATTCACCCCTCCACTTT. V gene TRBV27 combines with J gene TRBJ1-6; no clear D gene. V was pared by 8 bases and J by 0 bases, with 8 bases between. Germline V gene lookup returns CDR1 MNHEY and CDR2 SMNVEV (reference sequence). The CDR3 has 14 amino acids.

This rearrangement joins TRBV18 to TRBJ1-4, with TRBD1 as a possible D gene (6 bases). Germline V gives CDR1 KGHSH, CDR2 LQKENI. V was shortened by 6 bases and J by 3 bases, with 14 bases between the two germline ends. The CDR3 totals 15 residues. CDR3 loop: CASSPGAGANEKLFF. CDR3 DNA: TGTGCCAGCTCGCCAGGGGCCGGAGCTAATGAAAAACTGTTTTTT.

The rearrangement uses TRBV10-3 and TRBJ2-1; 7 nucleotides align to TRBD1. V was clipped by 7 bases and J by 3 bases; unmatched bases: 9. CDR1 is ENHRY, CDR2 SYGVKD, per germline. The CDR3 spans 15 residues. CDR3 nucleotide sequence: TGTGCCATCACACCGGGACAGAATTTCTACAATGAGCAGTTCTTC. Protein product: CAITPGQNFYNEQFF.

V gene TRBV24-1 combines with J gene TRBJ1-1; D unresolved. Deletions cut 2 bases from V and 4 bases from J, with 13 bases between. The germline CDR1 and CDR2 sequences are KGHDR and SFDVKD. This CDR3 has 15 residues. The CDR3 nucleotides are TGTGCCACCAGTGATTCGCAAATCGGGGTCACTGAAGCTTTCTTT. This gives the protein CATSDSQIGVTEAFF.

This sequence joins TRBV5-1 and TRBJ2-1; 9 nucleotides align to TRBD1. The germline V gene has CDR1 SGHRS and CDR2 YFSETQ. This CDR3 contains 15 residues. V was clipped by 2 bases and J by 7 bases; unmatched bases: 7. CDR3 in amino acids: CASSFRDRDENEQFF. CDR3 DNA: TGCGCCAGCAGCTTCCGGGACAGGGATGAAAATGAGCAGTTCTTC.

This clone came up once. The CDR3 here is CASSFDRTQQNTEAFF. CDR3 bases: TGTGCCAGCAGCTTCGACAGGACGCAACAGAACACTGAAGCTTTCTTT. V usage is TRBV7-6 and J usage is TRBJ1-1, with D perhaps matching TRBD1 (6 bases). The CDR3 is made up of 16 amino acids. The V gene lost 3 bases and the J gene lost 1 base, with 15 bases spanning the gap. Germline V gene sequence: CDR1 SGHVS, CDR2 FNYEAQ.

J is TRBJ1-2 and V is TRBV6-5, with D perhaps matching TRBD1 (6 bases). V was cut by 6 bases and J by 2 bases, with 13 bases left in between. Germline assignment: CDR1 MNHEY and CDR2 SVGAGI. There are 14 residues in the CDR3. CDR3 nucleotides: TGTGCCAGCAGAAACCCACAGGGAAACTATGGCTACACCTTC. Translation: CASRNPQGNYGYTF.

This chain's CDR3 is CAWTRGSTDTQYF. The CDR3 DNA sequence: TGTGCCTGGACACGCGGGAGCACAGATACGCAGTATTTT. V gene TRBV30 combines with J gene TRBJ2-3; D is possibly TRBD2 (5 bases). Germline loops: CDR1 GTSNPN, CDR2 SVGIG (reference sequence). The CDR3 sequence is 13 residues long. V was shortened by 4 bases and J by 0 bases, with 8 bases between the two germline ends.

The chain combines TRBV10-3 with TRBJ2-1; TRBD1 matches at 9 bases. Germline CDR1 reads ENHRY; CDR2 reads SYGVKD. CDR3 length equals 14 residues. With 11 bases clipped from V and 8 bases from J, the junction kept 13 bases outside the gene matches. CDR3 DNA: TGTGCCTCACGGGACAGGGAGGGAATCCATGAGCAGTTCTTC. It is translated as CASRDREGIHEQFF.

The chain couples TRBV30 to TRBJ1-1; 10 nucleotides match TRBD1. The V segment lost 1 base and the J segment 0 bases; nucleotides outside the gene matches: 5. Germline V CDR1 and CDR2: GTSNPN, SVGIG (reference sequence). The CDR3 loop spans 16 amino acids. CDR3 residues: CAWSGGQGTLNTEAFF. The CDR3 region has the DNA TGTGCCTGGAGTGGGGGACAGGGGACCTTGAACACTGAAGCTTTCTTT.

The CDR3 sequence: CASSLGAGGPSTDTQYF. For the CDR3, the DNA is TGTGCCAGCAGCTTAGGAGCGGGAGGGCCCTCGACAGATACGCAGTATTTT. This chain links TRBV7-3 with TRBJ2-3, with TRBD2 matching 10 bases. The CDR3 is 17 residues long. V dropped 2 bases and J dropped 3; count of bases not matched to a gene: 8. The germline V gene has CDR1 SGHTA and CDR2 FQGTGA.

V usage is TRBV6-2 or TRBV6-3 and J usage is TRBJ2-7; the D gene is possibly TRBD2 (5 bases). V lost 5 bases, J lost 3 bases, and 17 bases lay in between. Germline V lookup: CDR1 MNHEY, CDR2 SVGEGT. The CDR3 is 15 amino acids. In DNA, the CDR3 is TGTGCCAGCAGTCAATATGGGATGGGAGACTACGAGCAGTACGTC. Encoded protein: CASSQYGMGDYEQYV.

The chain links TRBV12-5 to TRBJ2-5; 12 bases map to TRBD1. The CDR3 length is 17 residues. The germline gives CDR1 LGHNT, CDR2 FRNRAP. The J segment lost 4 bases and the V segment lost 6 bases, leaving 12 bases of the junction unmatched. This CDR3 reads CASGPGTGGAYGETQYF. CDR3 coding DNA: TGTGCTAGTGGCCCCGGGACAGGGGGCGCATATGGAGAGACCCAGTACTTC.

This clone was seen once. Distinct nucleotide sequences in the sample also encode this CDR3. V is TRBV20-1 and J is TRBJ2-7; perhaps TRBD1 as D (5 bases). This CDR3 region has 11 residues. Germline V gives CDR1 DFQATT, CDR2 SNEGSKA (reference sequence). Trimming cost V 5 bases and J 5 bases, with 10 bases left between them. In nucleotides, the CDR3 is TGCAGTGCTGGATCAGGGCACGAGCAGTACGTC. Translating gives CSAGSGHEQYV.

This clone was detected only once. V usage is TRBV30 and J usage is TRBJ2-1; 8 bases are a match to TRBD2. This CDR3 has 14 residues. The V gene's germline CDR1 is GTSNPN and CDR2 SVGIG (reference sequence). The V segment lost 5 bases and the J segment 9 bases; nucleotides outside the gene matches: 12. The CDR3 region is CAWPVQRERGEQFF. CDR3 nucleotides: TGTGCCTGGCCTGTGCAGCGGGAGAGGGGTGAGCAGTTCTTC.

The chain uses TRBV3-1 (or the pseudogene TRBV3-2) and TRBJ2-3; 12 bases agree with TRBD2. Germline-derived CDR1 and CDR2 are LGHDT and YNNKEL (reference sequence). V was clipped by 6 bases and J by 2 bases; unmatched bases: 12. The CDR3 covers 18 residues. CDR3: CASRKELAGGPNTDTQYF. CDR3 DNA sequence: TGTGCCAGCAGGAAAGAACTAGCGGGGGGACCTAACACAGATACGCAGTATTTT.

The CDR3 loop is CASSPTGITTEAFF. Here the CDR3 DNA reads TGTGCCAGCAGCCCAACAGGGATAACCACTGAAGCTTTCTTT. V usage is TRBV9 and J usage is TRBJ1-1; weak D call: TRBD1 (6 bases). CDR3 size: 14 residues. Germline CDR1 and CDR2: SGDLS and YYNGEE. V was pared by 4 bases and J by 4 bases, with 14 bases between.

The rearrangement joins TRBV5-1 to TRBJ2-6; no reliable D call. Germline CDR1 reads SGHRS; CDR2 reads YFSETQ. The V gene lost 6 bases and the J gene lost 1 base, with 8 bases spanning the gap. The CDR3 has 14 residues. CDR3: CASTPGSGANVLTF. The CDR3 DNA reads TGCGCCAGCACACCCGGTTCTGGGGCCAACGTCCTGACTTTC.

The chain has TRBV5-1 and TRBJ2-1; 7 bases are a match to TRBD1. Per germline, CDR1 SGHRS and CDR2 YFSETQ. The CDR3 length is 15 residues. The J segment lost 0 bases and the V segment lost 3 bases, leaving 3 bases of the junction unmatched. The CDR3 region has the DNA TGCGCCAGCAGCTGGGGACAGAGCTCCTACAATGAGCAGTTCTTC. This translates into CASSWGQSSYNEQFF. Filled out from reference TRBV5-1 and TRBJ2-1, the complete variable domain reads KAGVTQTPRYLIKTRGQQVTLSCSPISGHRSVSWYQQTPGQGLQFLFEYFSETQRNKGNFPGRFSGRQFSNSRSEMNVSTLELGDSALYLCASSWGQSSYNEQFFGPGTRLTVL.

V usage is TRBV4-3 and J usage is TRBJ1-3, with 7 bases fitting TRBD1. Germline loops: CDR1 LGHNA, CDR2 YSLEER. Germline trimming cut 3 bases from V and 2 bases from J; bases unmatched to any gene: 7. CDR3 size: 16 residues. CDR3 bases: TGCGCCAGCAGCCAGTCCCCAGGGGGAACTGGAAACACCATATATTTT. Its translation is CASSQSPGGTGNTIYF.